One sample yielded the 20 T cell receptor beta chains listed below, sequenced in a study of post-analysis software for immune sequencing data. Study-level points and caveats: When patients were compared with controls, four or five TRBV segments were more frequent, TRBV5-6, TRBV5-1 and TRBV20-1 among them.

These receptors have no known antigen. The TCR beta cDNA libraries carried unique molecular identifiers. TCRdb reprocessed the PCR reads with MiXCR, giving one entry per CDR3 protein. The table lists approximately 730,000 distinct CDR3 sequences, roughly 50% of them singletons, with over 4.5% in the top ten. Sample: blood. Source of these receptors: a girl aged 5-17 years with multiple sclerosis.

The chain is built from TRBV28 and TRBJ2-5; unclear D gene. V shed 6 bases and J shed 0 bases, with 14 bases lying between them. Germline assignment: CDR1 MDHEN and CDR2 SYDVKM. The CDR3 is made up of 15 amino acids. As DNA, the CDR3 is TGTGCCAGCAGCTCTCCCCTAGGGTACCAAGAGACCCAGTACTTC. Residues: CASSSPLGYQETQYF.

J is TRBJ2-1 and V is TRBV7-3, with 7 bases matching TRBD2. The DNA matches TRBJ2-7 better at its end, which makes the J call doubtful. CDR3 length: 15 residues. Germline CDR1 reads SGHTA; CDR2 reads FQGTGA. The CDR3 bases are TGTGCCAGCAGCTTAGGTCTAGCGGTATACAATGAGCAGTACTTC. Translated, it gives CASSLGLAVYNEQYF.

This clonotype occurred a few times. The gene calls are TRBV7-9 and TRBJ2-1; TRBD1 agrees at 8 bases. Germline CDR1 SEHNR, CDR2 FQNEAQ (reference sequence). There are 16 residues in the CDR3. V gave up 0 bases and J gave up 0 bases; unmatched junction bases: 1. The CDR3 loop is CASSLAGQGSYNEQFF. CDR3 sequence (DNA): TGTGCCAGCAGCTTAGCTGGACAGGGCTCCTACAATGAGCAGTTCTTC. The whole variable domain, remainder taken from reference TRBV7-9 and TRBJ2-1, is DTGVSQNPRHKITKRGQNVTFRCDPISEHNRLYWYRQTLGQGPEFLTYFQNEAQLEKSRLLSDRFSAERPKGSFSTLEIQRTEQGDSAMYLCASSLAGQGSYNEQFFGPGTRLTVL.

The chain couples TRBV29-1 to TRBJ2-4, with D perhaps TRBD2 (5 bases). Germline CDR1 is SQVTM and CDR2 is ANQGSEA. This CDR3 is 16 amino acids long. V gave up 4 bases and J gave up 3 bases, with 19 bases separating them. The CDR3 coding sequence is TGCAGCGTTGCCGTTAGCCAGGCCGAGGGCAAAAACATTCAGTACTTC. Translation: CSVAVSQAEGKNIQYF. The variable domain in full, completed from reference TRBV29-1 and TRBJ2-4, reads SAVISQKPSRDICQRGTSLTIQCQVDSQVTMMFWYRQQPGQSLTLIATANQGSEATYESGFVIDKFPISRPNLTFSTLTVSNMSPEDSSIYLCSVAVSQAEGKNIQYFGAGTRLSVL.

This chain uses TRBV5-1 with TRBJ1-1; D ambiguous. The CDR3 is made up of 14 amino acids. V lost 0 bases, J lost 1 base, and 7 bases lay in between. Germline V CDR1 and CDR2: SGHRS, YFSETQ. In DNA form, the CDR3 reads TGCGCCAGCAGCTTGGGACCGTCGAACACTGAAGCTTTCTTT. This codes for CASSLGPSNTEAFF.

The CDR3, as DNA: TGTGCCAGCAGCTTAACGGGGGGCAAGGAAAACTATGGCTACACCTTC. It translates to CASSLTGGKENYGYTF. This rearrangement joins TRBV7-3 to TRBJ1-2; D might be TRBD1 (6 bases). Per germline, CDR1 SGHTA and CDR2 FQGTGA. The V end lost 0 bases, the J end lost 2 bases, and 13 bases lay between the germline ends. The CDR3 is 16 amino acids.

CDR3 sequence: CASSPPEGPQETQYF. The DNA of the CDR3 is TGTGCCAGCAGCCCACCTGAGGGACCACAAGAGACCCAGTACTTC. The rearrangement links TRBV7-9 to TRBJ2-5; tentatively, D is TRBD1 or TRBD2 (5 bases each). Germline V CDR1 and CDR2: SEHNR, FQNEAQ (reference sequence). V shed 5 bases and J shed 2 bases, with 15 bases lying between them. The CDR3 length is 15 residues. The full variable domain, rest sourced from reference TRBV7-9 and TRBJ2-5, is DTGVSQNPRHKITKRGQNVTFRCDPISEHNRLYWYRQTLGQGPEFLTYFQNEAQLEKSRLLSDRFSAERPKGSFSTLEIQRTEQGDSAMYLCASSPPEGPQETQYFGPGTRLLVL.

This clonotype has only a few counts. The CDR3, as DNA: TGTGCCACCAGCAGAGATCTGGACTGGGCTTTCTTT. Protein: CATSRDLDWAFF. This chain uses TRBV15 with TRBJ1-1; D remains unclear. The V end was cut by 0 bases, the J end by 11 bases, with 10 bases between. Germline V lookup: CDR1 LNHNV, CDR2 YYDKDF (reference sequence). The CDR3 is made up of 12 amino acids.

The chain carries TRBV13 and TRBJ2-1; perhaps D is TRBD1 or TRBD2 (5 bases each). This CDR3 spans 14 amino acids. Germline V gene data show CDR1 as PRHDT and CDR2 as FYEKMQ (reference sequence). The V gene lost 8 bases and the J gene lost 12 bases, with 23 bases spanning the gap. The CDR3 here is CASLRLQGIGGQFF. Here the CDR3 DNA reads TGTGCCAGCCTGCGTTTGCAGGGAATCGGAGGGCAGTTCTTC. Combining the CDR3 with reference TRBV13 and TRBJ2-1 gives the whole variable domain AAGVIQSPRHLIKEKRETATLKCYPIPRHDTVYWYQQGPGQDPQFLISFYEKMQSDKGSIPDRFSAQQFSDYHSELNMSSLELGDSALYFCASLRLQGIGGQFFGPGTRLTVL.

This clonotype came up a few times. The CDR3 protein is CASSPREGLYGYTF. CDR3 nucleotide sequence: TGTGCCAGCAGCCCCCGGGAAGGGCTCTATGGCTACACCTTC. This chain connects TRBV7-9 to TRBJ1-2; D ambiguous. This CDR3 has 14 residues. V was shortened by 5 bases and J by 4 bases, with 14 bases between the two germline ends. The V gene's germline CDR1 is SEHNR and CDR2 FQNEAQ (reference sequence).

CDR3 sequence: CSARALGDEQFF. CDR3 DNA sequence: TGCAGTGCTAGAGCATTAGGGGATGAGCAGTTCTTC. V usage is TRBV20-1 and J usage is TRBJ2-1; possible D gene TRBD1, 5 bases. V shed 1 base and J shed 8 bases, with 9 bases lying between them. This CDR3 has 12 residues. Germline lookup yields CDR1 DFQATT and CDR2 SNEGSKA (reference sequence).

There are a few counts of this clonotype. This chain uses TRBV7-2 with TRBJ1-4; no definite D call. V was clipped by 5 bases and J by 3 bases, with 16 bases between them. Germline V gene sequence: CDR1 SGHTA, CDR2 FQGNSA. The length of the CDR3 is 16 residues. CDR3 DNA sequence: TGTGCCAGCAGCGATAGATATAGGGATGCTAATGAAAAACTGTTTTTT. As protein: CASSDRYRDANEKLFF.

This clonotype was seen ten or more times. This chain links TRBV5-1 with TRBJ1-2; the match to TRBD1 covers 9 bases. This CDR3 is 13 amino acids long. Germline CDR1 SGHRS, CDR2 YFSETQ. V was clipped by 6 bases and J by 5 bases; unmatched bases: 5. CDR3: CASNRTGDYGYTF. Here the CDR3 DNA reads TGCGCCAGCAACCGGACAGGGGATTATGGCTACACCTTC.

The rearrangement links TRBV6-5 to TRBJ2-1; 9 nucleotides match TRBD1. Germline values: CDR1 MNHEY, CDR2 SVGAGI. The CDR3 runs to 15 residues. Trimming at V came to 6 bases and at J to 7 bases, leaving 10 bases not matched to a gene. CDR3 nucleotides: TGTGCCAGCAGCCAGGACAGGGGCCAAGGAAATGAGCAGTTCTTC. This translates into CASSQDRGQGNEQFF.

There are a few counts of this clonotype. The genes are TRBV29-1 and TRBJ2-5; D unresolved. The J call is doubtful: the DNA matches TRBJ2-7 better. CDR1 and CDR2 (germline): SQVTM, ANQGSEA. This CDR3 is 11 amino acids long. CDR3 amino acids: CSPITVYEQYF. For the CDR3, the DNA is TGCAGCCCAATAACAGTATACGAGCAGTACTTC.

The chain employs TRBV4-3 and TRBJ2-7; 9 nucleotides match TRBD1. This CDR3 has 17 amino acids. Germline CDR1 is LGHNA and CDR2 is YSLEER. Trimming cost V 1 base and J 4 bases; bases outside gene matches: 11. CDR3 residues: CASSQGITGGNRYEQYF. The CDR3 DNA reads as TGCGCCAGCAGCCAAGGAATCACAGGGGGCAATCGGTACGAGCAGTACTTC.

The CDR3 DNA is TGTGCCAGCAGCGACCGGGACAGCAGCTTAAGGCAGTACTTC. Its protein is CASSDRDSSLRQYF. The genes are TRBV7-8 and TRBJ2-4; 7 bases agree with TRBD1. After removal of 5 bases from V and 13 bases from J, the junction contained 14 bases not matched to a gene. CDR1 and CDR2 (germline): SGHVS, FQNEAQ. This CDR3 has 14 residues.

The rearrangement uses TRBV7-2 and TRBJ1-1; weak D call: TRBD1 (6 bases). The germline CDR1 and CDR2 sequences are SGHTA and FQGNSA. Trimming pared 5 bases from V and 1 base from J, leaving 17 bases between. This CDR3 contains 16 residues. In DNA form, the CDR3 reads TGTGCCAGCAGCCCCCGGGGGGGGCGGTGGAACACTGAAGCTTTCTTT. Protein product: CASSPRGGRWNTEAFF.

V is TRBV12-3 or TRBV12-4 and J is TRBJ2-7; 9 nucleotides agree with TRBD2. Trimming at V came to 6 bases and at J to 0 bases, leaving 6 bases not matched to a gene. The CDR3 loop spans 15 amino acids. The CDR3 DNA sequence: TGTGCCAGCAGCTCCCGACTAGCGGTCTCCTACGAGCAGTACTTC. Protein sequence: CASSSRLAVSYEQYF.

This clonotype appeared once. The gene calls are TRBV20-1 and TRBJ2-7; 8 bases map to TRBD1. Per germline, CDR1 DFQATT and CDR2 SNEGSKA (reference sequence). V gave up 6 bases and J gave up 0 bases; unmatched junction bases: 7. This CDR3 contains 14 residues. The CDR3 loop is CSATDRGSSYEQYF. CDR3 sequence (DNA): TGCAGTGCGACCGACAGGGGAAGCTCCTACGAGCAGTACTTC.